This T cell receptor (beta chain) is drawn from a study of cytomegalovirus exposure and HLA in healthy donors. PCR used 60 Vbeta primers and 13 Jbeta primers. Method: immunoSEQ multiplex PCR; TCRdb's copy keeps in-frame clones and lacks some. The repertoire includes over 150,000 clones, around 68% of them detected once, and around 2.8% sits in the top ten. As for this clone: Its antigen is as yet unknown.

Germline V gene data show CDR1 as SGHTA and CDR2 as FQGNSA. There are 15 residues in the CDR3. Between the trimmed V and J ends, which lost 4 bases and 4 bases, there was a span of 11 bases. Overall study findings and caveats: HLA alleles showed associations with around 15,000 TCR beta sequences in a later analysis, at a 0.05 false discovery rate.

This clonotype originated in a middle-aged woman in good health and CMV-seropositive. The V and J genes are TRBV7-2 and TRBJ2-6; D not resolved. The sample consisted of PBMCs. The CDR3 sequence is CASSSQVGGANVLTF. Here the CDR3 DNA reads TGTGCCAGCAGCTCCCAGGTGGGCGGGGCCAACGTCCTGACTTTC.